What follows is one T cell receptor beta chain and its context. The sample originates from a study of cytomegalovirus exposure and HLA in healthy donors. Produced via immunoSEQ multiplex PCR; TCRdb's table is partial and in-frame only. The data hold 200,000 or so clones, with 88% observed a single time. Germline trimming cut 4 bases from V and 2 bases from J; bases unmatched to any gene: 17. This CDR3 region has 19 residues. Germline-derived CDR1 and CDR2 are SGHDT and YYEEEE. The J gene is TRBJ1-2, the V gene TRBV5-6; 10 nucleotides align to TRBD1. The receptor comes from a woman in her late teens or twenties in good health and CMV-seronegative. The specimen was PBMCs. The DNA of the CDR3 is TGTGCCAGCAGCAATATAAGGGACAGGGGTTTGGCACTGAACTATGGCTACACCTTC. Its protein product is CASSNIRDRGLALNYGYTF.